The clone carrying this T cell receptor (beta chain) was observed a handful of times. One junction end does not reproduce the germline sequence, and a read error may be involved. The CDR3 contains 14 residues. Looked up from germline, CDR1 is SSHAT and CDR2 is FNYEAQ (reference sequence). This specimen belongs to a study of T cell repertoires in cytomegalovirus infection. One entry per CDR3 protein results from TCRdb running MiXCR on the reads. The table records 150,000 to 200,000 distinct CDR3 sequences, 28% of them present only once. This clonotype was sampled from a human donor in good health (CMV status not recorded). Some clones in this sample may be carry-over from other donors' samples. This chain joins TRBV7-7 and TRBJ2-2; maybe TRBD2 (5 bases). The sample comprised PBMCs. CDR3 nucleotides: TGTGCTAGCACCAATGGACGGGGCACCGGGGAGCTGTTTTTT. As protein: CASTNGRGTGELFF.